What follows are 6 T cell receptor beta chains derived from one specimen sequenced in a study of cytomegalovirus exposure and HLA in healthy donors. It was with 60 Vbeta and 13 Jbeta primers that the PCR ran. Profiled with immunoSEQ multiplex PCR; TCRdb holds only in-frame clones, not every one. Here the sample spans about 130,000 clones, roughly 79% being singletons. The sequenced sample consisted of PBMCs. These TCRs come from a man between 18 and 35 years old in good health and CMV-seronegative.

DNA for the CDR3: TGCGCCAGCAGCCCAGGACAGATCCTATTTAACACTGAAGCTTTCTTT. As protein: CASSPGQILFNTEAFF. This sequence joins TRBV5-1 and TRBJ1-1; D perhaps matches TRBD1 (6 bases). The CDR3 extends over 16 amino acids. Germline V gene data show CDR1 as SGHRS and CDR2 as YFSETQ. V was pared by 4 bases and J by 2 bases, with 18 bases between.

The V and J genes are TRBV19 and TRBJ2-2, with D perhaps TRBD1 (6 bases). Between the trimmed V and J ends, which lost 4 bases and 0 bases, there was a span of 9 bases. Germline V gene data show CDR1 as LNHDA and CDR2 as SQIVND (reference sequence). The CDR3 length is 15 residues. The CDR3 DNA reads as TGTGCCAGTAGTACCGGGACAACGAACACCGGGGAGCTGTTTTTT. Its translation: CASSTGTTNTGELFF.

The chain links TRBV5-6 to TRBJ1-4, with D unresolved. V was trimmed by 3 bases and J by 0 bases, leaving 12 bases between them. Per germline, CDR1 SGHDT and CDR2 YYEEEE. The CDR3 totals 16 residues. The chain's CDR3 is CASSSGWIATNEKLFF. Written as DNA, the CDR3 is TGTGCCAGCAGCTCCGGGTGGATTGCAACTAATGAAAAACTGTTTTTT. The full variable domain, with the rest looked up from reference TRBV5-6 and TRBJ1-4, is DAGVTQSPTHLIKTRGQQVTLRCSPKSGHDTVSWYQQALGQGPQFIFQYYEEEERQRGNFPDRFSGHQFPNYSSELNVNALLLGDSALYLCASSSGWIATNEKLFFGSGTQLSVL.

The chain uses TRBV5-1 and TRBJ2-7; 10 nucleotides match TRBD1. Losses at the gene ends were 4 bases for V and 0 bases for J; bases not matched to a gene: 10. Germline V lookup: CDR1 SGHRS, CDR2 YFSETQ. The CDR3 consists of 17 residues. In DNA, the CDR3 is TGCGCCAGCAGCCAACGCTCCGGGACAGGGGACTCCTACGAGCAGTACTTC. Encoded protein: CASSQRSGTGDSYEQYF.

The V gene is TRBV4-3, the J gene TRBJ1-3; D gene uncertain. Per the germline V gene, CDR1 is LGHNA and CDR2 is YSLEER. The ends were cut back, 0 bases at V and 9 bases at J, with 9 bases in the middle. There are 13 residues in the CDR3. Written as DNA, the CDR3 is TGCGCCAGCAGCCAAGATCGGCGGGGCACCATATATTTT. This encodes CASSQDRRGTIYF.

The CDR3 region has the DNA TGTGCCAGCAGCTTATCGTTTGGGTGGGGGGAAACCTCCACAGATACGCAGTATTTT. Translation gives CASSLSFGWGETSTDTQYF. The gene calls are TRBV7-9 and TRBJ2-3; weak D call: TRBD2 (6 bases). The V end was cut by 2 bases, the J end by 2 bases, with 23 bases between. The CDR3 covers 19 residues. From germline, CDR1 is SEHNR and CDR2 FQNEAQ (reference sequence).